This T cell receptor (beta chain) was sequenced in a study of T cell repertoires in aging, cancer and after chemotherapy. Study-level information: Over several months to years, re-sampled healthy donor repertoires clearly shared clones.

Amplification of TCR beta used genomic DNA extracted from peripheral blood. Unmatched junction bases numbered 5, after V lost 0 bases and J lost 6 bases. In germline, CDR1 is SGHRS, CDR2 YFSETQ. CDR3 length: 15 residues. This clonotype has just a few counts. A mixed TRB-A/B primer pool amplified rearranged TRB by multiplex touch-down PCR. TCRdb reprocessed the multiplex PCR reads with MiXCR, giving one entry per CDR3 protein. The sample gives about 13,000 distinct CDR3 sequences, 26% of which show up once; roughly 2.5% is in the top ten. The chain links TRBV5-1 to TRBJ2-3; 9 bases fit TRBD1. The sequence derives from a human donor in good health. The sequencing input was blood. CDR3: CASSLAGQGGDTQYF. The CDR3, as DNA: TGCGCCAGCAGCTTGGCGGGACAGGGTGGGGATACGCAGTATTTT. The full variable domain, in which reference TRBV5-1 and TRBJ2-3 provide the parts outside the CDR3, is KAGVTQTPRYLIKTRGQQVTLSCSPISGHRSVSWYQQTPGQGLQFLFEYFSETQRNKGNFPGRFSGRQFSNSRSEMNVSTLELGDSALYLCASSLAGQGGDTQYFGPGTRLTVL.